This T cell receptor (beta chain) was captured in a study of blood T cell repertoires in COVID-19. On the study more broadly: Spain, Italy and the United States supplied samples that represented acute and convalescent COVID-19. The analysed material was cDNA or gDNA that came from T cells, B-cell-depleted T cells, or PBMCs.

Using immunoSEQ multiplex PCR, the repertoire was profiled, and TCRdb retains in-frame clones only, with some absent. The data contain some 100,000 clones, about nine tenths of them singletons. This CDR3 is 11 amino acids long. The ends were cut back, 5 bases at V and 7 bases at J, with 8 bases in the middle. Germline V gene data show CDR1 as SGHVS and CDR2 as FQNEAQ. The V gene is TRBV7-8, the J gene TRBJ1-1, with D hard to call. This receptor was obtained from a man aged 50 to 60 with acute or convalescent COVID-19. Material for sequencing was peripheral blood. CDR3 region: CASSISGEAFF. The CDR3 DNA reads TGTGCCAGCAGCATCAGCGGTGAAGCTTTCTTT.